The 27 T cell receptor beta chains below come from one sample, sequenced in a study of CD8+ T cells in alopecia areata (dated by TCRdb to between 2018 and 2020). Receptor libraries were prepared by the immunoSEQ multiplex PCR assay. RNA was extracted from all samples and reverse transcribed into cDNA as template for TCR sequencing. TCRdb took this table from immuneACCESS and kept in-frame rearrangements with V and J called. Such tables lack part of the clones; where checked against another copy, unresolved V genes explain under half of the gap, and the rest is unexplained. This sample is represented by about 140,000 clones; 40% to 65% of them were singletons. The ten largest clonotypes hold roughly 0.92% of the sample. Explained via the paper, the time point label denotes: baseline before oral tofacitinib. Sample: CD4+ T cells sorted from blood, taken at week 0. These receptors were collected from a human donor with alopecia areata.

This clone was picked up a small number of times. V gene TRBV30 combines with J gene TRBJ2-2; maybe TRBD1 (5 bases). V shed 1 base and J shed 2 bases, with 8 bases lying between them. The germline gives CDR1 GTSNPN, CDR2 SVGIG (reference sequence). The CDR3 has 14 residues. CDR3 sequence (DNA): TGTGCCTGGAGTGGCGGACATAACACCGGGGAGCTGTTTTTT. Protein sequence: CAWSGGHNTGELFF. Filled out from reference TRBV30 and TRBJ2-2, the complete variable domain reads SQTIHQWPATLVQPVGSPLSLECTVEGTSNPNLYWYRQAAGRGLQLLFYSVGIGQISSEVPQNLSASRPQDRQFILSSKKLLLSDSGFYLCAWSGGHNTGELFFGEGSRLTVL.

The chain recombines TRBV28 with TRBJ1-5; 7 positions match TRBD1. Per the germline V gene, CDR1 is MDHEN and CDR2 is SYDVKM. The CDR3 extends over 11 amino acids. The CDR3 loop is CVTGVHQPQHF. The CDR3 DNA reads as TGTGTCACAGGGGTTCATCAGCCCCAGCATTTT.

J is TRBJ1-1 and V is TRBV7-2; TRBD1 aligns across 7 bases. Losses at the gene ends were 5 bases for V and 1 base for J; bases not matched to a gene: 16. In germline, CDR1 is SGHTA, CDR2 FQGNSA. The CDR3 is made up of 18 amino acids. CDR3 DNA sequence: TGTGCCAGCAGCCCCTCCGGGACCGACAGGGTTCAGAACACTGAAGCTTTCTTT. This sequence encodes CASSPSGTDRVQNTEAFF.

The chain carries TRBV28 and TRBJ1-5; weak D call: TRBD1 (5 bases). The CDR3 covers 14 residues. Germline CDR1 is MDHEN and CDR2 is SYDVKM. Trimming removed 2 bases at V and 6 bases at J, with 11 bases between. The CDR3 DNA is TGTGCCAGCAGTTTAGTGACAGAGGGTCAGCCCCAGCATTTT. This encodes CASSLVTEGQPQHF.

The chain uses TRBV7-2 and TRBJ2-7; 10 bases agree with TRBD1. The J segment lost 5 bases and the V segment lost 1 base, leaving 8 bases of the junction unmatched. CDR3 length: 16 residues. Germline V gene lookup returns CDR1 SGHTA and CDR2 FQGNSA. CDR3 nucleotides: TGTGCCAGCAGCTTAGAGGGGACAGGGGTAGGCGACGAGCAGTACTTC. As protein: CASSLEGTGVGDEQYF.

CDR3 protein: CAWSVDSYNEKLFF. CDR3 sequence (DNA): TGTGCCTGGAGTGTGGACAGCTATAATGAAAAACTGTTTTTT. The chain couples TRBV30 to TRBJ1-4; a weak D match, TRBD1 (6 bases). V lost 0 bases to trimming and J lost 4 bases, with 9 bases between them. Germline V gene lookup returns CDR1 GTSNPN and CDR2 SVGIG (reference sequence). CDR3 length: 14 residues. The complete variable domain, with remaining parts taken from reference TRBV30 and TRBJ1-4, reads SQTIHQWPATLVQPVGSPLSLECTVEGTSNPNLYWYRQAAGRGLQLLFYSVGIGQISSEVPQNLSASRPQDRQFILSSKKLLLSDSGFYLCAWSVDSYNEKLFFGSGTQLSVL.

As to this clone: Different DNA sequences within this sample yield the same CDR3. The rearrangement links TRBV30 to TRBJ2-3, with D unclear. V lost 4 bases and J 0 bases, leaving 2 bases between the germline ends. The length of the CDR3 is 11 residues. Germline assignment: CDR1 GTSNPN and CDR2 SVGIG (reference sequence). In DNA form, the CDR3 reads TGTGCCTGGACTAGCACAGATACGCAGTATTTT. This translates into CAWTSTDTQYF.

J is TRBJ2-5 and V is TRBV7-2; D is undetermined. Trimming pared 2 bases from V and 2 bases from J, leaving 12 bases between. Germline CDR1 is SGHTA and CDR2 is FQGNSA. The CDR3 spans 15 residues. The CDR3 DNA reads as TGTGCCAGCAGCTTAACGTTGAATACTCAAGAGACCCAGTACTTC. Residues: CASSLTLNTQETQYF.

This clone was seen a single time. The rearrangement links TRBV2 to TRBJ1-2; D is uncertain. Trimming pared 2 bases from V and 4 bases from J, leaving 11 bases between. This CDR3 region has 14 residues. Per the germline V gene, CDR1 is SNHLY and CDR2 is FYNNEI. The CDR3 is CASSELEISYGYTF. The CDR3 DNA follows: TGTGCCAGCAGTGAACTGGAGATTTCCTATGGCTACACCTTC.

The rearrangement joins TRBV30 to TRBJ1-1; no definite D call. Germline CDR1 GTSNPN, CDR2 SVGIG (reference sequence). V was pared by 0 bases and J by 1 base, with 6 bases between. The CDR3 loop spans 13 amino acids. The CDR3 protein is CAWSVQANTEAFF. DNA of the CDR3: TGTGCCTGGAGTGTGCAGGCGAACACTGAAGCTTTCTTT.

The sample holds a few counts of this clone. The chain combines TRBV19 with TRBJ2-5; 8 nucleotides match TRBD1. This CDR3 spans 13 amino acids. The ends lost 6 bases at V and 5 bases at J; junction bases unmatched: 5. Germline V gives CDR1 LNHDA, CDR2 SQIVND (reference sequence). CDR3 DNA: TGTGCCAGTAGCTCGACAGGGGTCGAGACCCAGTACTTC. Its protein is CASSSTGVETQYF.

The chain recombines TRBV29-1 with TRBJ2-5; D is possibly TRBD2 (7 bases). V shed 7 bases and J shed 5 bases, with 26 bases lying between them. CDR1 is SQVTM and CDR2 is ANQGSEA in the germline V gene. The CDR3 runs 16 residues. In DNA, the CDR3 is TGCAGCGCCCCAAGGGGGGGCGGGAGTAGGAGTGAGACCCAGTACTTC. This codes for CSAPRGGGSRSETQYF.

The J gene is TRBJ2-3, the V gene TRBV29-1, with D maybe TRBD1 (6 bases). V shed 3 bases and J shed 4 bases, with 11 bases lying between them. The CDR3 is 13 amino acids. The germline V gene encodes CDR1 SQVTM and CDR2 ANQGSEA. CDR3 coding DNA: TGCAGCGTTGATACAGGGTCGTCAGATACGCAGTATTTT. Translating it yields CSVDTGSSDTQYF.

As regards this clone: This may be a read error, as it is one base from a much larger clone. The chain is built from TRBV4-1 and TRBJ2-5, with 10 bases identical to TRBD2. The trim removed 4 bases at V and 1 base at J, leaving 3 bases unmatched. The length of the CDR3 is 15 residues. From germline, CDR1 is MGHRA and CDR2 YSYEKL. The chain's CDR3 is CASSPTSGAQETQYF. The CDR3 region has the DNA TGCGCCAGCAGCCCCACTAGCGGGGCCCAAGAGACCCAGTACTTC.

The chain combines TRBV29-1 with TRBJ2-1, with D perhaps TRBD1 (8 bases). Germline-derived CDR1 and CDR2 are SQVTM and ANQGSEA. This CDR3 has 14 residues. V dropped 6 bases and J dropped 8 bases, with 20 bases sitting between them. The CDR3 sequence is CSVRGGDRYDEQFF. CDR3 bases: TGCAGCGTCCGAGGGGGGGACAGGTACGATGAGCAGTTCTTC.

This chain links TRBV7-9 with TRBJ1-2; D unclear. V gave up 5 bases and J gave up 7 bases, with 17 bases separating them. The germline gives CDR1 SEHNR, CDR2 FQNEAQ (reference sequence). The CDR3 sequence is 14 residues long. The CDR3 DNA reads TGTGCCAGCAGCGAGCCCGGTGGAACTTCTGGCTACACCTTC. Protein: CASSEPGGTSGYTF.

This clone appeared a few times. The rearrangement links TRBV29-1 to TRBJ2-3; the D is unclear. Germline CDR1 SQVTM, CDR2 ANQGSEA. The CDR3 loop spans 12 amino acids. V was trimmed by 2 bases and J by 7 bases, leaving 10 bases between them. The chain's CDR3 is CSVEREANTQYF. The CDR3 DNA reads as TGCAGCGTTGAAAGGGAAGCGAATACGCAGTATTTT.

This clone was seen a few times. V usage is TRBV12-5 and J usage is TRBJ2-2; D not certain. The V end lost 0 bases, the J end lost 5 bases, and 1 base lay between the germline ends. This CDR3 has 12 residues. Germline loops: CDR1 LGHNT, CDR2 FRNRAP. In DNA, the CDR3 is TGTGCTAGTGGTTTGGTAACCGGGGAGCTGTTTTTT. It specifies CASGLVTGELFF.

The V gene is TRBV5-1, the J gene TRBJ2-5, with 11 positions matching TRBD2. CDR1 is SGHRS, CDR2 YFSETQ, per germline. With 4 bases clipped from V and 3 bases from J, the junction kept 8 bases outside the gene matches. The CDR3 length is 16 residues. Here the CDR3 reads CASSPTSGRGEETQYF. DNA for the CDR3: TGCGCCAGCAGCCCAACTAGCGGGAGAGGGGAAGAGACCCAGTACTTC.

V and J are TRBV5-4 and TRBJ2-7, with 8 nucleotides matching TRBD1. Germline CDR1 reads SGHNT; CDR2 reads YYREEE (reference sequence). With 1 base clipped from V and 5 bases from J, the junction kept 2 bases outside the gene matches. This CDR3 is 13 amino acids long. As DNA, the CDR3 is TGTGCCAGCAGCTTGACAGGGGGGCACGAGCAGTACTTC. Its protein is CASSLTGGHEQYF.

The V and J genes are TRBV29-1 and TRBJ2-3, with 16 positions matching TRBD2. The CDR3 covers 16 residues. Germline V gene lookup returns CDR1 SQVTM and CDR2 ANQGSEA. J gave up 4 bases and V 7 bases, and 8 bases lay outside the gene matches. Here the CDR3 reads CSGRPGLAGGPDTQYF. The CDR3 DNA sequence: TGCAGCGGCAGACCGGGACTAGCGGGAGGGCCAGATACGCAGTATTTT.

This clone was picked up many times. The gene calls are TRBV4-2 and TRBJ2-7; 7 bases are shared with TRBD2. Losses at the gene ends were 1 base for V and 0 bases for J; bases not matched to a gene: 6. The CDR3 runs 16 residues. The germline gives CDR1 LGHNA, CDR2 YNFKEQ. The CDR3 sequence: CASSQATSADSYEQYF. The CDR3, as DNA: TGTGCCAGCAGCCAAGCTACTAGCGCTGACTCCTACGAGCAGTACTTC.

This clone was counted a few times. The rearrangement joins TRBV19 to TRBJ1-2; D not resolved. CDR3 length equals 16 residues. The germline gives CDR1 LNHDA, CDR2 SQIVND (reference sequence). V lost 5 bases to trimming and J lost 1 base, with 17 bases between them. CDR3 nucleotides: TGTGCCAGTAGTTCACCACGACAAGGCGGTAACTATGGCTACACCTTC. As protein: CASSSPRQGGNYGYTF.

This clone was detected only a few times. The genes are TRBV29-1 and TRBJ2-5, with 7 bases lining up with TRBD1. Trimming cost V 7 bases and J 4 bases; bases outside gene matches: 9. This CDR3 spans 13 amino acids. Germline V CDR1 and CDR2: SQVTM, ANQGSEA. CDR3 protein: CSAPTGQGETQYF. In DNA, the CDR3 is TGCAGCGCCCCGACAGGGCAGGGAGAGACCCAGTACTTC.

The gene calls are TRBV7-9 and TRBJ2-7, with D possibly matching TRBD1 (6 bases). The CDR3 has 12 amino acids. With 1 base removed from V and 6 bases from J, the gap between germline ends came to 7 bases. Germline V gene sequence: CDR1 SEHNR, CDR2 FQNEAQ (reference sequence). CDR3 in DNA: TGTGCCAGCAGCTTAGTGGACAGCGAGCAGTACTTC. Protein product: CASSLVDSEQYF.

The chain recombines TRBV4-1 with TRBJ2-3, with D unresolved. The CDR3 length is 15 residues. Germline loops: CDR1 MGHRA, CDR2 YSYEKL. V gave up 4 bases and J gave up 4 bases, with 15 bases separating them. CDR3 sequence (DNA): TGCGCCAGCAGCCCCTCCGGGTGGGGTCCAGATACGCAGTATTTT. This translates into CASSPSGWGPDTQYF.

The sample holds a few counts of this clone. CDR3 bases: TGTGCCAGCGGGACAGCTCCCACCTACGAGCAGTACTTC. Translating it yields CASGTAPTYEQYF. The V and J genes are TRBV27 and TRBJ2-7; 7 bases are a match to TRBD1. After removal of 8 bases from V and 2 bases from J, the junction contained 6 bases not matched to a gene. CDR3 length: 13 amino acids. Germline lookup yields CDR1 MNHEY and CDR2 SMNVEV (reference sequence).